This T cell receptor beta chain was sequenced during a study of blood T cell repertoires in COVID-19. The overall study: From the United States, Italy and Spain came samples of acute and convalescent COVID-19. Nucleic acid was either cDNA or gDNA, and it came from T cells, B-cell-depleted T cells, or PBMCs.

Authors' processing steps: Cell counts per sample came from amplifying reference gene primers. Here immunoSEQ multiplex PCR was the method, and the copy in TCRdb shows in-frame clones only, minus some. V, J and clone size were drawn from that table, and D and trimming were deduced from the DNA. The sample yields about 190,000 clones, 80% seen once. CDR3 length: 15 amino acids. Germline V gives CDR1 GTSNPN, CDR2 SVGIG (reference sequence). Unmatched junction bases numbered 10, after V lost 5 bases and J lost 2 bases. The receptor was isolated from a man between 60 and 75 years old with acute or convalescent COVID-19. The chain carries TRBV30 and TRBJ1-2; TRBD1 aligns across 8 bases. Sequencing input: peripheral blood. As DNA, the CDR3 is TGTGCCTGGTTGGACAGTTACAGGGGGAACTATGGCTACACCTTC. Translating gives CAWLDSYRGNYGYTF.